This is a list of T cell receptor beta chains from one sample in a study of blood T cell repertoires in COVID-19. The protocol was immunoSEQ multiplex PCR, while the TCRdb copy is restricted to in-frame clones and leaves out a portion. There are roughly 100,000 clones in the sample; approximately 80% occur only once, and approximately 9.9% lies in the top ten. The material sequenced was peripheral blood. The source is a man in his 60s with active or convalescent COVID-19. Each CDR3 is given with its conserved first and last residue. The D gene is left open where the match is weak. Not every row has a clone size; where given, it reads once, few, many or a size class.

J | D | V | size | DNA | CDR3
TRBJ2-2 | . | TRBV30 | . | TGTGCCTGGAGTGCCGTCCCGACCGGGGAGCTGTTTTTT | CAWSAVPTGELFF
TRBJ1-5 | . | TRBV7-8 | . | TGTGCCAGCAGCCCTTTCCCGACAGCAAGCAATCAGCCCCAGCATTTT | CASSPFPTASNQPQHF
TRBJ1-2 | TRBD1 | TRBV6-5 | . | TGTGCCAGCCAGGACAGGGACTATGGCTACACCTTC | CASQDRDYGYTF
TRBJ2-7 | . | TRBV6-6 | . | TGTGCCAGCAGTACAAGCCTCCGGGGGAGGACCTACGAGCAGTACTTC | CASSTSLRGRTYEQYF
TRBJ2-1 | . | TRBV5-6 | . | TGTGCCAGCACAGGACAGTCCTGGGGGAATGAGCAGTTCTTC | CASTGQSWGNEQFF
TRBJ1-1 | TRBD1 | TRBV7-2 | . | TGTGCCAGCAGCCTCGCCCAGGGGGCCACTGAAGCTTTCTTT | CASSLAQGATEAFF
TRBJ1-1 | . | TRBV4-1 | few | TGCGCCAGCAGCCAAACGATGGCTAGTCGAGTGCAAGCTTTCTTT | CASSQTMASRVQAFF
TRBJ2-2 | . | TRBV19 | . | TGTGCCAGTAGGGACTTTGGGACCGGGGAGCTGTTTTTT | CASRDFGTGELFF
TRBJ1-1 | . | TRBV2 | . | TGTGCGTTCCGAGGGGACGGGGGGAGCACTGAAGCTTTCTTT | CAFRGDGGSTEAFF
TRBJ1-1 | . | TRBV5-5 | . | TGTGCCAGCAGCTGGGGGACATCTACCACTGAAGCTTTCTTT | CASSWGTSTTEAFF
TRBJ2-5 | TRBD1 | TRBV7-9 | few | TGTGCCAGCAGCTTAGCGTGGCGGACAGGGGGCGTTAGGGAGACCCAGTACTTC | CASSLAWRTGGVRETQYF
TRBJ2-3 | TRBD2 | TRBV7-2 | . | TGTGCCAGCAGCTTAGAGGGGACTAGCGGGAGTCGTGCAGATACGCAGTATTTT | CASSLEGTSGSRADTQYF
TRBJ2-3 | TRBD2 | TRBV7-9 | . | TGTGCCAGCAGCGTGGGACTAGCGGGAGTTACGAGCACAGATACGCAGTATTTT | CASSVGLAGVTSTDTQYF
TRBJ2-5 | . | TRBV5-5 | few | TGTGCCAGCAGTATCACGCCTCTAGCTCTGTCAGAGACCCAGTACTTC | CASSITPLALSETQYF
TRBJ1-2 | . | TRBV20-1 | . | TGCAGTGGGAGGTCCTATGGCTACACCTTC | CSGRSYGYTF
TRBJ2-7 | TRBD1 | TRBV5-4 | few | TGTGCCAGCAGCCGAAGGACAGGTGCTTTCAACGAGCAGTACTTC | CASSRRTGAFNEQYF
TRBJ2-1 | TRBD2 | TRBV5-1 | few | TGCGCCAGCAGTTCTCGGACTAGCTACAATGAGCAGTTCTTC | CASSSRTSYNEQFF
TRBJ2-6 | . | TRBV18 | . | TGTGCCAGCTCACCTCAGGGTGCTGGGGCCAACGTCCTGACTTTC | CASSPQGAGANVLTF
TRBJ2-7 | . | TRBV12-3/TRBV12-4 | . | TGTGCCAGCAGTGTGCGTGGGGGGGAGCAGTACTTC | CASSVRGGEQYF
TRBJ2-2 | . | TRBV30 | . | TGTGCCTGGAGTGTAAAAGGGGCGTCCGAGGAGCTGTTTTTT | CAWSVKGASEELFF
TRBJ2-5 | . | TRBV18 | once | TGTGCCAGCTCACCCCAATGGGCAGGGCAAGAGACCCAGTACTTC | CASSPQWAGQETQYF
TRBJ2-1 | TRBD2 | TRBV19 | . | TGTGCCAGTAGTCCCCTAGCGGCCTCCTACAATGAGCAGTTCTTC | CASSPLAASYNEQFF
TRBJ1-2 | . | TRBV6-5 | . | TGTGCCAGCAGTCCCAGGGTCCACGGCTACACCTTC | CASSPRVHGYTF
TRBJ1-3 | . | TRBV29-1 | . | TGCAGCGTTGACATCTCTGGAAACACCATATATTTT | CSVDISGNTIYF
TRBJ2-3 | . | TRBV7-3 | . | TGTGCCAGCAGCTTTGGCTTCACAGATACGCAGTATTTT | CASSFGFTDTQYF
TRBJ2-4 | TRBD2 | TRBV2 | . | TGTGCCAGCGGGCTAGCGGGAGTGCAAAACATTCAGTACTTC | CASGLAGVQNIQYF
TRBJ2-6 | . | TRBV18 | few | TGTGCCAGCTCACCCCGAACAGCCAGCTCTGGGGCCAACGTCCTGACTTTC | CASSPRTASSGANVLTF
TRBJ1-2 | . | TRBV28 | once | TGTGCCAGCAGTTTACAGGGCGCGCCTAACTATGGCTACACCTTC | CASSLQGAPNYGYTF
TRBJ2-2 | TRBD2 | TRBV9 | once | TGTGCCAGGGGCCCCGTCCTCCCCGGACTAGCGGAGAACACCGGGGAGCTGTTTTTT | CARGPVLPGLAENTGELFF
TRBJ1-5 | . | TRBV4-3 | . | TGCGCCAGCAGCCAAGATTATAGCAATCAGCCCCAGCATTTT | CASSQDYSNQPQHF
TRBJ2-1 | TRBD2 | TRBV19 | many | TGTGCCAGTAAGGAACTAGCGGGAGTTGTTGAGCAGTTCTTC | CASKELAGVVEQFF
TRBJ2-2 | TRBD2 | TRBV2 | few | TGTGCCAGCAGTGATGAGGGAGGGCGGAACACCGGGGAGCTGTTTTTT | CASSDEGGRNTGELFF
TRBJ2-2 | TRBD1 | TRBV3-1/TRBV3-2 | few | TGTGCCAGCAGCCAGGTAGCCTCGGGACAGCCTACGAACACCGGGGAGCTGTTTTTT | CASSQVASGQPTNTGELFF
TRBJ2-5 | . | TRBV14 | few | TGTGCCAGCAGCCGTTTGAGTTCGGACGGGGGGACCCAGTACTTC | CASSRLSSDGGTQYF
TRBJ2-1 | TRBD2 | TRBV7-3 | . | TGTGCCAGCAGCTTAAACGCGGGAGGTGTGGATGAGCAGTTCTTC | CASSLNAGGVDEQFF
TRBJ2-1 | . | TRBV19 | . | TGTGCCAGTAGTATGAGGGACGGGGGGCACGTGATAAGGGAGCAGTTCTTC | CASSMRDGGHVIREQFF
TRBJ1-5 | . | TRBV30 | . | TGTGCCTGGAGTGTTGGCTCCAAGGGGAGGAGGAGCAATCAGCCCCAGCATTTT | CAWSVGSKGRRSNQPQHF
TRBJ2-3 | . | TRBV6-5 | . | TGTGCCAGCACCTTAACCCCCGCAGGCACAGATACGCAGTATTTT | CASTLTPAGTDTQYF